This T cell receptor beta chain was sequenced in a study of shared clonotypes between healthy human individuals. Measured with immunoSEQ multiplex PCR; TCRdb has only the in-frame clones, and not every one. The sample includes around 1.9 million clones, roughly 91% of them seen just once. CDR1 and CDR2 (germline): KGHSH, LQKENI. This CDR3 has 14 amino acids. Terminally differentiated effector memory CD45RA+ cells were excluded from the naive CD8 cells, which were CD45RO-negative and positively selected for CCR7. Comments on this clone: Mismatch with germline at one junction end may stem from a read error.

The clonotype originates from a man between 18 and 35 years old in good health. Some clones in this sample may be carry-over from other donors' samples. Sequencing input: naive CD8+ T cells from PBMCs. This sequence joins TRBV18 and TRBJ2-3, with D tentatively TRBD2 (5 bases). The chain's CDR3 is CAGSPLRDTDTQYF. The CDR3 region has the DNA TGTGCCGGCTCACCACTACGGGACACAGATACGCAGTATTTT. Together with reference TRBV18 and TRBJ2-3, the CDR3 gives the full variable domain: NAGVMQNPRHLVRRRGQEARLRCSPMKGHSHVYWYRQLPEEGLKFMVYLQKENIIDESGMPKERFSAEFPKEGPSILRIQQVVRGDSAAYFCAGSPLRDTDTQYFGPGTRLTVL.